This TCR beta chain was observed in a study of shared clonotypes between healthy human individuals. Study-level background: Three plates each covered CD4 naive and memory; CD8 naive two, CD8 memory one. Overall study results and limits: Clonotypes which were not shared had lower generation probabilities than clonotypes that all four donors shared.

Assay runs were performed at deep level. The assay was immunoSEQ multiplex PCR, and TCRdb's table has in-frame clones only and misses some. The table includes over 2 million clones, 92% detected once. Note on this clone: Antigen specificity is unknown.

The CDR3 sequence is 14 residues long. V was shortened by 6 bases and J by 2 bases, with 14 bases between the two germline ends. The germline gives CDR1 KGHSH, CDR2 LQKENI. The sequence was obtained from a man younger than 30 in good health. Some clones in this sample may be carry-over from other donors' samples. Material for sequencing was naive CD4+ T cells from PBMCs. Noted subset: CD45RA+ positively selected. V gene TRBV18 combines with J gene TRBJ2-7; TRBD1 is a possible D gene (6 bases). In nucleotides, the CDR3 is TGTGCCAGCTCCTGGGGACAAAGCCCCTACGAGCAGTACTTC. The encoded protein is CASSWGQSPYEQYF. Based on the CDR3 plus reference TRBV18 and TRBJ2-7, the full variable domain is NAGVMQNPRHLVRRRGQEARLRCSPMKGHSHVYWYRQLPEEGLKFMVYLQKENIIDESGMPKERFSAEFPKEGPSILRIQQVVRGDSAAYFCASSWGQSPYEQYFGPGTRLTVT.